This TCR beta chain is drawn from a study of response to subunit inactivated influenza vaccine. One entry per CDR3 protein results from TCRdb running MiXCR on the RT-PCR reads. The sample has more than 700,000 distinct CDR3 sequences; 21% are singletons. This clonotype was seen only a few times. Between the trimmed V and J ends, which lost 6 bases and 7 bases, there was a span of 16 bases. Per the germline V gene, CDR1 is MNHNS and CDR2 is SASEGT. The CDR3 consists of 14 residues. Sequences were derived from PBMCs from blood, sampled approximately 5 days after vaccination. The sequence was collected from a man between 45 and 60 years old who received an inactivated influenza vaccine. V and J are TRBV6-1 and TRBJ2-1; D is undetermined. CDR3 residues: CASSPTLLGNEQFF. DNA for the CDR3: TGTGCCAGCAGCCCTACCCTCCTGGGGAATGAGCAGTTCTTC.